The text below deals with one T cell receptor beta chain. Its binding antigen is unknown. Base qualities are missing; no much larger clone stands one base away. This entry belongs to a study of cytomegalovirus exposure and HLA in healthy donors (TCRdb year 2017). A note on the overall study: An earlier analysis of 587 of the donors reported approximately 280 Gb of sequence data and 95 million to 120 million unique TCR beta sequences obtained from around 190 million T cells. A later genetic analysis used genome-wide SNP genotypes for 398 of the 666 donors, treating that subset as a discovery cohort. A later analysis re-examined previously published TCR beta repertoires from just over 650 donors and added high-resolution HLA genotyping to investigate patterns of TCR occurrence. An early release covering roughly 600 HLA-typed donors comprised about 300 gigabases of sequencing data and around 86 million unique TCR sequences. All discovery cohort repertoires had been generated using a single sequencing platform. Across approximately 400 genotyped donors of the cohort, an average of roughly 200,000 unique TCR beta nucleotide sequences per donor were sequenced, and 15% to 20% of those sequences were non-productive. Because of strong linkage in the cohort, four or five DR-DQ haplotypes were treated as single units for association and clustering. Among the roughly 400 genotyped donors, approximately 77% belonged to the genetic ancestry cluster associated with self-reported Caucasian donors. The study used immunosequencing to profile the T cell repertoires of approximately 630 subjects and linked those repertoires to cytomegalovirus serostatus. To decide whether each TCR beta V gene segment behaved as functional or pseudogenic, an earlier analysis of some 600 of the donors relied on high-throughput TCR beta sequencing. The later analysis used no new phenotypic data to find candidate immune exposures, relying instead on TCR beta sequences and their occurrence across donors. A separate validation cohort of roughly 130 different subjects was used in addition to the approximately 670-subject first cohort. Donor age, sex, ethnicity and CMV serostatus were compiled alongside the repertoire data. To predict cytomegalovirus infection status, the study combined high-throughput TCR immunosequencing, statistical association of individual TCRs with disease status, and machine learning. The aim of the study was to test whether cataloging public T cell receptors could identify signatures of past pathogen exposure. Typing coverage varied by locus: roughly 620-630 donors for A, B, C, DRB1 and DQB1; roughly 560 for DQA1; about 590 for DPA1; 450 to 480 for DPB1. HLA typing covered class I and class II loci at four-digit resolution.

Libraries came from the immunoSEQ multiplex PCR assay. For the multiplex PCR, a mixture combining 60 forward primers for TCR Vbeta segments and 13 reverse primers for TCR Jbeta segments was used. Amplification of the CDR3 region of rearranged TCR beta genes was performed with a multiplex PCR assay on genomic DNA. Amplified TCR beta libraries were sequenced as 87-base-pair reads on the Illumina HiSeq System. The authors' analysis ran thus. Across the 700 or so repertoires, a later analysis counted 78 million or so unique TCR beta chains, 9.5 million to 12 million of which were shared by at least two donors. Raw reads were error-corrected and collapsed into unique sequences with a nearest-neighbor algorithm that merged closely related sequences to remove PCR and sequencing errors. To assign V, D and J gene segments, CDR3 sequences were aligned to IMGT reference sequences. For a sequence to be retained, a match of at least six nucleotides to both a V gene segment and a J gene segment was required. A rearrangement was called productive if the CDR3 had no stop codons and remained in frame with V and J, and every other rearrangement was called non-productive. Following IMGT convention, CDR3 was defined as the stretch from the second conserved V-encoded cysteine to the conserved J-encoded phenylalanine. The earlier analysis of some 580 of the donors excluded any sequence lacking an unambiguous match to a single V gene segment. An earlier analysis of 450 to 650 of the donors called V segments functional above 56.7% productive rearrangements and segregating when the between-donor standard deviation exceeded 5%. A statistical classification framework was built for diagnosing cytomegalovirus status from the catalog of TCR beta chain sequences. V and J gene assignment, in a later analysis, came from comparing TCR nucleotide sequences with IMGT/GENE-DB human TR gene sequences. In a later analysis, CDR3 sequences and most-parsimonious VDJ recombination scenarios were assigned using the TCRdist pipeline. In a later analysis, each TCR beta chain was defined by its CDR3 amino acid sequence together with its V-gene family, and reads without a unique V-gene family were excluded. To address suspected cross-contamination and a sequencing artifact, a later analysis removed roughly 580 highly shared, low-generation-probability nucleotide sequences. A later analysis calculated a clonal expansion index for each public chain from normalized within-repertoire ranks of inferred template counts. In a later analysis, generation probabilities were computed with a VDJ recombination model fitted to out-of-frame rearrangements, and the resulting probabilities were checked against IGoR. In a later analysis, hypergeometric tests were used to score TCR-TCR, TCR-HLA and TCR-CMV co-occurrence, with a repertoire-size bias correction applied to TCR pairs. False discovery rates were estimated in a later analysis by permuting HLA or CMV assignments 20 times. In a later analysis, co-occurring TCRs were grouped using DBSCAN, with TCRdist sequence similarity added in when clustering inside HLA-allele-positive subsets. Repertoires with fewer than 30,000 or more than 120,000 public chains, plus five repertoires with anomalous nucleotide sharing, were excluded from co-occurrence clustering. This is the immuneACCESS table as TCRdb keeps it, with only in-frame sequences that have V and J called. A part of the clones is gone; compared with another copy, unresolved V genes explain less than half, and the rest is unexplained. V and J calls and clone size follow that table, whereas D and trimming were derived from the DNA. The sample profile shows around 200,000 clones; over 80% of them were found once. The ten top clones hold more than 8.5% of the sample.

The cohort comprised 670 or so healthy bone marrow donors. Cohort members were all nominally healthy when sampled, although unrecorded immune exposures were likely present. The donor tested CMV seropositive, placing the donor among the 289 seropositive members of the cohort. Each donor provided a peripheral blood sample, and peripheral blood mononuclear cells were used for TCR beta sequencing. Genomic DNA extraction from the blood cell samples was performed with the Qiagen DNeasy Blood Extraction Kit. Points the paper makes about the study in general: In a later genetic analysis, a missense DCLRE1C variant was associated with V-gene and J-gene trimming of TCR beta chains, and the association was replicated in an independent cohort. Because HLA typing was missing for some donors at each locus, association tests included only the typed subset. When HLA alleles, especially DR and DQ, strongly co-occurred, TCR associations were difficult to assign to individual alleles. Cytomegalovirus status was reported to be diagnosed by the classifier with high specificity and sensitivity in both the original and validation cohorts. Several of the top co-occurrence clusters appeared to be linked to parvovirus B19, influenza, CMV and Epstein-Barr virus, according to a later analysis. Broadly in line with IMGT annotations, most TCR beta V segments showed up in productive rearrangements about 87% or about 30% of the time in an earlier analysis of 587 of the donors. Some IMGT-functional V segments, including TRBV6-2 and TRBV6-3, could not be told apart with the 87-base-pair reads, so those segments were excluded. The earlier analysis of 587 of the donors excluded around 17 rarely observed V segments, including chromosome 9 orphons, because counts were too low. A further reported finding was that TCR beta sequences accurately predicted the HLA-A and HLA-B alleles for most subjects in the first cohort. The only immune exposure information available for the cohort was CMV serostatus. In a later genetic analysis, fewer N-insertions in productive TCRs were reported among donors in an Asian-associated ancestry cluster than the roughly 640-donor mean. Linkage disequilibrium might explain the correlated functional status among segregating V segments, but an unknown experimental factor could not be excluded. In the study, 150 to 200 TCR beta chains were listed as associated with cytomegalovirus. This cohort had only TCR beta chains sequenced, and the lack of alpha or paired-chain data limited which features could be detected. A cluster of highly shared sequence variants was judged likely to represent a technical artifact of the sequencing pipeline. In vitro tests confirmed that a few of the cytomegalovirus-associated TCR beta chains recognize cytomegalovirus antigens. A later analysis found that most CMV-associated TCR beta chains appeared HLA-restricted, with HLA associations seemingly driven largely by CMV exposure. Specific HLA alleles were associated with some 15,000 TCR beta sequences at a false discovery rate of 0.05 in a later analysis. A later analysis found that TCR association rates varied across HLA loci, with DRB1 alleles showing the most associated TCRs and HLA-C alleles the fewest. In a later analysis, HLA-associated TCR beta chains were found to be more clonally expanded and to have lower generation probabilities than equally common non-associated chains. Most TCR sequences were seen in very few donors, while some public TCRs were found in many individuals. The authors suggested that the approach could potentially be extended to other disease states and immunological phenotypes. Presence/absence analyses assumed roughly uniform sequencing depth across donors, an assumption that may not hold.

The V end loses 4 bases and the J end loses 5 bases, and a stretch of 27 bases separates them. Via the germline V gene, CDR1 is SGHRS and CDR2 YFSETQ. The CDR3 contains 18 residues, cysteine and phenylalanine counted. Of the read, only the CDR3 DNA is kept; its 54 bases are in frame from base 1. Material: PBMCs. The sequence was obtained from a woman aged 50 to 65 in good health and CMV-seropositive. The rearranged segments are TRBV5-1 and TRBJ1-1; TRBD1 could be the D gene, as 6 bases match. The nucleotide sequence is TGCGCCAGCAGCCGCCGACCAACAGGGACCCCCTCGGGGACTGAAGCTTTCTTT. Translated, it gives CASSRRPTGTPSGTEAFF.